This passage covers 32 T cell receptor beta chains from one sample sequenced in a study of Ad26.COV2.S vaccination and SARS-CoV-2 variants. Generated by immunoSEQ multiplex PCR, the TCRdb table keeps only in-frame clones and is missing some. The sample includes hundreds of thousands of clones, less than 90% seen only once; the top ten take around 6.4%. Noted treatment: roughly 20 received Ad26.COV2.S at low or high dose, single or two shots; 5 received placebo; per-sample allocation not given. Day 63 after the first injection of vaccine or placebo was the sampling time. The specimen was peripheral blood, collected in a trial of Ad26.COV2.S vaccine versus placebo. The origin of the receptors is a person aged 18-65 years who received the Ad26.COV2.S COVID-19 vaccine or a placebo.

This clone is a singleton in its sample. The V call is TRBV27, the J call TRBJ1-6; 9 positions match TRBD1. The CDR3 covers 16 residues. V dropped 5 bases and J dropped 6; count of bases not matched to a gene: 8. Germline V lookup: CDR1 MNHEY, CDR2 SMNVEV (reference sequence). CDR3 region: CASSPRQGVRNSPLHF. CDR3 bases: TGTGCCAGCAGTCCCCGACAGGGGGTCCGTAATTCACCCCTCCACTTT.

The rearrangement joins TRBV5-1 to TRBJ2-7; the D gene could be TRBD1 or TRBD2 (6 bases each). Germline loops: CDR1 SGHRS, CDR2 YFSETQ. The CDR3 loop spans 15 amino acids. V lost 1 base to trimming and J lost 2 bases, with 13 bases between them. The CDR3 here is CASSLSRGGTYEQYF. DNA for the CDR3: TGCGCCAGCAGCTTGAGCAGGGGCGGGACCTACGAGCAGTACTTC.

This chain joins TRBV6-1 and TRBJ2-3, with TRBD2 matching 7 bases. Germline loops: CDR1 MNHNS, CDR2 SASEGT. CDR3 length: 15 residues. With V trimmed by 2 bases and J by 4 bases, 6 bases remained unmatched. CDR3 sequence reads: CASSEKASGSDTQYF. The CDR3 DNA is TGTGCCAGCAGTGAAAAGGCTAGCGGTTCAGATACGCAGTATTTT.

J is TRBJ1-4 and V is TRBV27; maybe TRBD1 (5 bases). Deletions cut 8 bases from V and 3 bases from J, with 16 bases between. Germline CDR1 is MNHEY and CDR2 is SMNVEV (reference sequence). This CDR3 region has 15 residues. The CDR3 region has the DNA TGTGCCAGCCTTGGGACCTACCTTGCTAATGAAAAACTGTTTTTT. Its translation: CASLGTYLANEKLFF. The whole variable domain, remainder taken from reference TRBV27 and TRBJ1-4, is EAQVTQNPRYLITVTGKKLTVTCSQNMNHEYMSWYRQDPGLGLRQIYYSMNVEVTDKGDVPEGYKVSRKEKRNFPLILESPSPNQTSLYFCASLGTYLANEKLFFGSGTQLSVL.

CDR3 sequence: CASSPDGQPQHF. CDR3 nucleotides: TGCGCCAGCAGCCCCGACGGACAGCCCCAGCATTTT. The rearrangement links TRBV5-1 to TRBJ1-5; no definite D call. CDR1 and CDR2 (germline): SGHRS, YFSETQ. Trimming stripped 4 bases from V and 7 bases from J, with 9 bases between. CDR3 length equals 12 residues.

This chain uses TRBV7-9 with TRBJ2-1; 10 bases match TRBD2. The CDR3 covers 18 residues. With 2 bases clipped from V and 0 bases from J, the junction kept 7 bases outside the gene matches. Germline loops: CDR1 SEHNR, CDR2 FQNEAQ (reference sequence). DNA of the CDR3: TGTGCCAGCAGCTTATTAGCGGGGGGCCCCAGCTCCTACAATGAGCAGTTCTTC. Translating gives CASSLLAGGPSSYNEQFF.

The chain couples TRBV9 to TRBJ1-1, with a possible D match to TRBD1 (5 bases). V shed 1 base and J shed 0 bases, with 7 bases lying between them. The CDR3 is 14 amino acids. Germline assignment: CDR1 SGDLS and CDR2 YYNGEE. The CDR3 is CASSVRDVNTEAFF. In DNA, the CDR3 is TGTGCCAGCAGCGTAAGGGACGTGAACACTGAAGCTTTCTTT.

This chain connects TRBV6-1 to TRBJ1-5; D gene ambiguous. The germline V and J ends were trimmed by 0 bases and 4 bases, with 4 bases remaining between them. Germline values: CDR1 MNHNS, CDR2 SASEGT. The CDR3 covers 13 residues. This chain's CDR3 is CASSEARNQPQHF. CDR3 DNA sequence: TGTGCCAGCAGTGAAGCCAGGAATCAGCCCCAGCATTTT.

The rearrangement joins TRBV5-4 to TRBJ2-7; 7 nucleotides align to TRBD2. This CDR3 spans 16 amino acids. Germline values: CDR1 SGHNT, CDR2 YYREEE (reference sequence). V trimming: 4 bases; J trimming: 4 bases; junction bases outside the gene matches: 14. The CDR3 loop is CASSIVGGGGGYEQYF. The CDR3 DNA reads as TGTGCCAGCAGCATCGTAGGCGGCGGGGGAGGTTACGAGCAGTACTTC. The full variable domain, its missing parts supplied by reference TRBV5-4 and TRBJ2-7, is ETGVTQSPTHLIKTRGQQVTLRCSSQSGHNTVSWYQQALGQGPQFIFQYYREEENGRGNFPPRFSGLQFPNYSSELNVNALELDDSALYLCASSIVGGGGGYEQYFGPGTRLTVT.

This clone was counted only a few times. J is TRBJ2-7 and V is TRBV5-5, with D unclear. This CDR3 comprises 15 residues. V was shortened by 0 bases and J by 2 bases, with 12 bases between the two germline ends. Germline assignment: CDR1 SGHKS and CDR2 YYEKEE (reference sequence). This chain's CDR3 is CASSLEGYITYEQYF. CDR3 DNA sequence: TGTGCCAGCAGCTTGGAGGGATATATTACCTACGAGCAGTACTTC.

The rearrangement uses TRBV7-9 and TRBJ2-7; possibly TRBD1 for D (6 bases). Trimming stripped 3 bases from V and 1 base from J, with 13 bases between. The CDR3 length is 15 residues. Germline assignment: CDR1 SEHNR and CDR2 FQNEAQ (reference sequence). CDR3 residues: CASSLENRESYEQYF. The CDR3 region has the DNA TGTGCCAGCAGCTTGGAGAACAGGGAGTCCTACGAGCAGTACTTC.

V is TRBV7-8 and J is TRBJ1-1; tentatively, D is TRBD1 (5 bases). The germline V and J ends were trimmed by 1 base and 7 bases, with 10 bases remaining between them. This CDR3 has 13 residues. Germline assignment: CDR1 SGHVS and CDR2 FQNEAQ. The CDR3 loop is CASSLDLRDEAFF. The DNA for the CDR3 is TGTGCCAGCAGCTTAGACCTCAGGGATGAAGCTTTCTTT.

V gene TRBV28 combines with J gene TRBJ1-1; TRBD1 might be the D (5 bases). From germline, CDR1 is MDHEN and CDR2 SYDVKM. The CDR3 extends over 14 amino acids. Trimming removed 6 bases at V and 12 bases at J, with 23 bases between. CDR3 sequence reads: CASSPPRAGTSTFF. Written as DNA, the CDR3 is TGTGCCAGCAGCCCTCCCAGAGCGGGGACCTCGACTTTCTTT.

The V gene is TRBV7-3, the J gene TRBJ1-2; D might be TRBD1 (6 bases). The CDR3 sequence is 14 residues long. CDR1 and CDR2 (germline): SGHTA, FQGTGA. The germline V and J ends were trimmed by 5 bases and 1 base, with 11 bases remaining between them. The CDR3 region is CASSPDSLNYGYTF. Here the CDR3 DNA reads TGTGCCAGCAGCCCGGACAGCCTTAACTATGGCTACACCTTC.

This chain links TRBV4-3 with TRBJ1-1; D might be TRBD1 (5 bases). The germline V and J ends were trimmed by 3 bases and 5 bases, with 28 bases remaining between them. This CDR3 has 19 amino acids. Germline lookup yields CDR1 LGHNA and CDR2 YSLEER. The CDR3 nucleotides read TGCGCCAGCAGCCATCAAGGACTGGGGTTCCCAGGCGGGGGTACTGAAGCTTTCTTT. Amino acids: CASSHQGLGFPGGGTEAFF.

Only one count was recorded for this clone. The chain uses TRBV15 and TRBJ2-1, with D maybe TRBD1 (6 bases). Per germline, CDR1 LNHNV and CDR2 YYDKDF (reference sequence). This CDR3 is 16 amino acids long. Trimming removed 4 bases from V and 3 bases from J, with 16 bases in between. Written as DNA, the CDR3 is TGTGCCACCAGCACCGGACAGCCTGATATCTACAATGAGCAGTTCTTC. It specifies CATSTGQPDIYNEQFF. The full variable domain, completed using reference TRBV15 and TRBJ2-1, is DAMVIQNPRYQVTQFGKPVTLSCSQTLNHNVMYWYQQKSSQAPKLLFHYYDKDFNNEADTPDNFQSRRPNTSFCFLDIRSPGLGDTAMYLCATSTGQPDIYNEQFFGPGTRLTVL.

This sequence joins TRBV11-2 and TRBJ2-3; no definite D call. CDR3 length: 11 residues. Germline V gene lookup returns CDR1 SGHAT and CDR2 FQNNGV. V shed 0 bases and J shed 8 bases, with 3 bases lying between them. CDR3 bases: TGTGCCAGCAGCTTAGATCGTACGCAGTATTTT. Protein sequence: CASSLDRTQYF. Filled out from reference TRBV11-2 and TRBJ2-3, the complete variable domain reads EAGVAQSPRYKIIEKRQSVAFWCNPISGHATLYWYQQILGQGPKLLIQFQNNGVVDDSQLPKDRFSAERLKGVDSTLKIQPAKLEDSAVYLCASSLDRTQYFGPGTRLTVL.

The chain has TRBV5-1 and TRBJ1-1, with 8 nucleotides matching TRBD1. V gave up 6 bases and J gave up 4 bases; unmatched junction bases: 8. This CDR3 comprises 14 residues. Germline V lookup: CDR1 SGHRS, CDR2 YFSETQ. The CDR3 protein is CASTQNTGGTEAFF. CDR3 bases: TGCGCCAGCACCCAAAACACAGGGGGCACTGAAGCTTTCTTT.

The chain joins TRBV4-2 to TRBJ2-3; D tentatively fits TRBD1 or TRBD2 (5 bases each). This CDR3 spans 16 amino acids. The germline gives CDR1 LGHNA, CDR2 YNFKEQ. Trimming stripped 1 base from V and 0 bases from J, with 11 bases between. CDR3 in amino acids: CASSQGGSPSTDTQYF. CDR3 DNA: TGTGCCAGCAGCCAAGGGGGGAGCCCTAGCACAGATACGCAGTATTTT.

This rearrangement joins TRBV9 to TRBJ1-3; TRBD1 is a possible D gene (6 bases). V was shortened by 3 bases and J by 0 bases, with 16 bases between the two germline ends. Per germline, CDR1 SGDLS and CDR2 YYNGEE. The CDR3 is 17 residues long. CDR3 region: CASSEGVGTSSGNTIYF. The CDR3 DNA is TGTGCCAGCAGCGAGGGGGTTGGAACCTCCTCTGGAAACACCATATATTTT.

The rearrangement links TRBV9 to TRBJ1-2; D is possibly TRBD1 (5 bases). Germline loops: CDR1 SGDLS, CDR2 YYNGEE. The CDR3 consists of 14 residues. With 4 bases removed from V and 6 bases from J, the gap between germline ends came to 16 bases. As DNA, the CDR3 is TGTGCCAGCAGCCCCGACGGTCAGGGTAATGGCTACACCTTC. As protein: CASSPDGQGNGYTF.

Regarding this clone: Within the sample, other DNA sequences also encode this same CDR3. The chain uses TRBV28 and TRBJ2-5; the D gene is possibly TRBD2 (5 bases). The CDR3 is made up of 12 amino acids. Between the trimmed V and J ends, which lost 5 bases and 8 bases, there was a span of 12 bases. Germline CDR1 is MDHEN and CDR2 is SYDVKM. CDR3 sequence: CASSLLEETQYF. The CDR3 bases are TGTGCCAGCAGTCTACTGGAGGAAACCCAGTACTTC.

This chain joins TRBV3-1 (or the pseudogene TRBV3-2) and TRBJ1-2; 8 nucleotides match TRBD1. The CDR3 consists of 16 residues. CDR1 and CDR2 (germline): LGHDT, YNNKEL (reference sequence). The trim removed 6 bases at V and 5 bases at J, leaving 14 bases unmatched. In nucleotides, the CDR3 is TGTGCCAGCAGTCCCGGACAGGGAATAAAGAAGTATGGCTACACCTTC. As protein: CASSPGQGIKKYGYTF.

This clone appeared a single time. The chain's CDR3 is CASGRGIMSYEQYF. The DNA for the CDR3 is TGTGCCAGCGGCCGGGGCATCATGTCATACGAGCAGTACTTC. The chain employs TRBV2 and TRBJ2-7; possibly TRBD1 or TRBD2 for D (5 bases each). Per the germline V gene, CDR1 is SNHLY and CDR2 is FYNNEI. The CDR3 length is 14 residues. Trimming cost V 8 bases and J 4 bases, with 18 bases left between them.

This clone was detected once. This chain connects TRBV5-8 to TRBJ1-4; no reliable D call. This CDR3 region has 16 residues. Trimming left V 4 bases short and J 8 bases short, with 21 bases between. CDR1 is SGHTS, CDR2 YDEGEE, per germline. The CDR3 is CASSRSVWQGEEKLFF. CDR3 DNA: TGTGCCAGCAGCCGCTCAGTGTGGCAAGGAGAGGAAAAACTGTTTTTT.

This clone was seen only a few times. This chain connects TRBV7-9 to TRBJ1-1; unclear D gene. CDR3 length: 15 residues. Trimming took 1 base from V and 2 from J, leaving 11 bases between them. The germline V gene has CDR1 SEHNR and CDR2 FQNEAQ (reference sequence). CDR3 region: CASSLGVALNTEAFF. Here the CDR3 DNA reads TGTGCCAGCAGCTTAGGGGTGGCATTAAACACTGAAGCTTTCTTT.

The table lists this clone with a count of one. This chain uses TRBV29-1 with TRBJ1-4, with D possibly matching TRBD1 (6 bases). CDR1 and CDR2 (germline): SQVTM, ANQGSEA. V lost 6 bases and J lost 7, with 18 bases in between. The CDR3 has 14 amino acids. CDR3 DNA sequence: TGCAGCGTACCAACCGACATACAGGGTGAAAAACTGTTTTTT. Its translation is CSVPTDIQGEKLFF.

The gene calls are TRBV4-1 and TRBJ1-2; maybe TRBD1 (5 bases). CDR1 and CDR2 (germline): MGHRA, YSYEKL. V lost 1 base and J lost 3, with 12 bases in between. The length of the CDR3 is 15 residues. CDR3 sequence reads: CASSQVLGTDYGYTF. The CDR3 DNA sequence: TGCGCCAGCAGCCAAGTCTTGGGGACGGACTATGGCTACACCTTC.

V and J are TRBV5-1 and TRBJ2-7; TRBD1 matches 9 bases. Germline V gives CDR1 SGHRS, CDR2 YFSETQ. Unmatched junction bases numbered 8, after V lost 3 bases and J lost 7 bases. The CDR3 runs 14 residues. The CDR3 spells CASSSGQGYDEQYF. CDR3 DNA: TGCGCCAGCAGCTCAGGACAGGGGTACGATGAGCAGTACTTC.

This clone was recorded only once. The rearrangement joins TRBV14 to TRBJ2-5; D not resolved. With 0 bases removed from V and 5 bases from J, the gap between germline ends came to 4 bases. The CDR3 runs to 12 residues. The germline CDR1 and CDR2 sequences are SGHDN and FVKESK. CDR3: CASSQDWETQYF. The CDR3 nucleotides read TGTGCCAGCAGCCAAGACTGGGAGACCCAGTACTTC.

The chain uses TRBV14 and TRBJ1-2; D may be TRBD1 (6 bases). Looked up from germline, CDR1 is SGHDN and CDR2 is FVKESK. This CDR3 spans 13 amino acids. V was cut by 4 bases and J by 4 bases, with 10 bases left in between. CDR3 sequence reads: CASSRGAGYGYTF. The DNA of the CDR3 is TGTGCCAGCAGCCGGGGGGCTGGCTATGGCTACACCTTC.

The gene calls are TRBV6-6 and TRBJ1-5, with a tentative D call TRBD1 (6 bases). Germline CDR1 and CDR2: MNHNY and SVGAGI (reference sequence). V was clipped by 0 bases and J by 4 bases, with 13 bases between them. This CDR3 contains 16 residues. The CDR3 region is CASSYSSGAANQPQHF. DNA for the CDR3: TGTGCCAGCAGTTACTCCTCAGGGGCAGCGAATCAGCCCCAGCATTTT.